The rows below give T cell receptor beta chains drawn from one sample of a study of blood T cell repertoires in COVID-19. Only in-frame clones appear in the TCRdb table, and some are missing; sequencing was by immunoSEQ multiplex PCR. This table holds 110,000 or so clones, about three quarters found once. Sequencing was performed on peripheral blood. The receptors shown here come from a middle-aged woman with acute or convalescent COVID-19. Each CDR3 is given with its conserved first and last residue. A D gene is named only where the DNA matches it firmly. Clone size, where shown, is once, few, many, or a class for clones that have expanded.

TRBD2	TRBV10-3	-	TRBJ2-3	CAILSGGVGTDTQYF	TGTGCCATTCTTAGCGGGGGGGTCGGCACAGATACGCAGTATTTT
TRBD2	TRBV6-2/TRBV6-3	-	TRBJ2-7	CASSSRGDEQYF	TGTGCCAGCAGTTCCCGGGGGGACGAGCAGTACTTC
-	TRBV2	-	TRBJ2-7	CASSPRSGTGSYEQYF	TGTGCCAGCAGCCCACGGTCAGGGACTGGGTCCTACGAGCAGTACTTC
-	TRBV7-2	-	TRBJ1-2	CASSLFIEVLDGYTF	TGTGCCAGCAGCTTGTTTATCGAAGTTTTAGATGGCTACACCTTC
TRBD2	TRBV5-6	-	TRBJ2-3	CASSSGLGADTQYF	TGTGCCAGCAGCTCGGGACTAGGCGCAGATACGCAGTATTTT
-	TRBV5-5	-	TRBJ1-6	CASSQGRGISYNSPLHF	TGTGCCAGCAGCCAGGGGAGAGGGATCTCCTATAATTCACCCCTCCACTTT
TRBD1	TRBV7-2	-	TRBJ2-5	CASRYRRTGSETQYF	TGTGCCAGCAGATACCGCAGGACAGGGTCCGAGACCCAGTACTTC
-	TRBV18	-	TRBJ1-5	CASSPQGNSNQPQHF	TGTGCCAGCTCACCTCAGGGTAATAGCAATCAGCCCCAGCATTTT
TRBD1	TRBV3-1/TRBV3-2	-	TRBJ1-2	CASSHHGQGADGYTF	TGTGCCAGCAGCCACCACGGACAGGGGGCTGACGGCTACACCTTC
-	TRBV12-3/TRBV12-4	-	TRBJ1-5	CASSFNRDQPQHF	TGTGCCAGCAGCTTTAACAGGGATCAGCCCCAGCATTTT
TRBD1	TRBV11-2	-	TRBJ1-6	CASTWDSFYSPLHF	TGTGCCAGCACCTGGGACAGCTTTTATTCACCCCTCCACTTT
-	TRBV10-3	few	TRBJ1-1	CAISDTKPGEAFF	TGTGCCATCAGTGATACAAAACCGGGTGAAGCTTTCTTT
TRBD1	TRBV11-2	-	TRBJ1-1	CASSLGSGQGATEAFF	TGTGCCAGCAGCTTAGGGTCGGGCCAGGGGGCCACTGAAGCTTTCTTT
TRBD2	TRBV7-8	-	TRBJ2-3	CASSWASGTSGGPSTDTQYF	TGTGCCAGCAGCTGGGCCTCCGGGACTAGCGGGGGACCGAGCACAGATACGCAGTATTTT
-	TRBV28	-	TRBJ1-2	CASSRPRGDGYTF	TGTGCCAGCAGCCGACCCAGGGGAGATGGCTACACCTTC
-	TRBV10-3	-	TRBJ2-7	CAISLGIPTYEQYF	TGTGCCATCAGCCTCGGGATTCCCACCTACGAGCAGTACTTC
-	TRBV7-2	-	TRBJ2-5	CASSSGGLGETQYF	TGTGCCAGCAGCTCCGGAGGTCTTGGAGAGACCCAGTACTTC
TRBD2	TRBV9	-	TRBJ2-1	CASSVEGRTSSYNEQFF	TGTGCCAGCAGCGTAGAAGGGAGGACTAGCTCCTACAATGAGCAGTTCTTC
-	TRBV5-4	-	TRBJ2-1	CASSQTVSSYNEQFF	TGTGCCAGCAGCCAGACTGTTAGCTCCTACAATGAGCAGTTCTTC
-	TRBV11-2	-	TRBJ1-6	CASSLDLFSNSPLHF	TGTGCCAGCAGCTTAGATCTTTTCTCTAATTCACCCCTCCACTTT
-	TRBV10-2	-	TRBJ1-5	CASSGVNQPQHF	TGCGCCAGCAGTGGAGTTAATCAGCCCCAGCATTTT
TRBD1	TRBV10-3	-	TRBJ1-2	CAISSTGTGAGYTF	TGTGCCATCAGTTCTACCGGGACAGGGGCCGGCTACACCTTC
TRBD1	TRBV19	-	TRBJ1-1	CASSQGAHTEAFF	TGTGCCAGTAGTCAGGGGGCGCACACTGAAGCTTTCTTT
-	TRBV7-9	-	TRBJ2-7	CASSSQDYEQYF	TGTGCCAGCAGTTCACAGGACTACGAGCAGTACTTC
-	TRBV7-2	few	TRBJ2-5	CASSLASQETQYF	TGTGCCAGCAGCTTAGCCAGTCAAGAGACCCAGTACTTC
-	TRBV7-2	-	TRBJ2-7	CASSPPRGPPYEQYF	TGTGCCAGCAGCCCCCCGCGGGGGCCCCCCTACGAGCAGTACTTC
TRBD1	TRBV24-1	-	TRBJ2-1	CATSVGQGDNEQFF	TGTGCCACCAGTGTCGGACAGGGGGACAATGAGCAGTTCTTC
-	TRBV6-5	-	TRBJ1-2	CASSYSQAANYGYTF	TGTGCCAGCAGTTACTCGCAGGCCGCTAACTATGGCTACACCTTC
-	TRBV7-9	-	TRBJ1-1	CASSLVRDIYLLSTEAFF	TGTGCCAGCAGCTTAGTTAGAGACATCTATCTCCTGAGCACTGAAGCTTTCTTT
-	TRBV18	-	TRBJ2-1	CASSPQQHNEQFF	TGTGCCAGCTCACCACAACAGCACAATGAGCAGTTCTTC
TRBD2	TRBV13	-	TRBJ2-3	CASSLGQGLADTDTQYF	TGTGCCAGCAGCTTAGGCCAGGGACTAGCGGACACAGATACGCAGTATTTT
TRBD1	TRBV11-3	few	TRBJ2-5	CASSLGQGAQETQYF	TGTGCCAGCAGCTTGGGCCAGGGGGCTCAAGAGACCCAGTACTTC
-	TRBV30	-	TRBJ1-5	CAWSPGRGHQPQHF	TGTGCCTGGAGTCCCGGGAGGGGCCATCAGCCCCAGCATTTT
-	TRBV30	-	TRBJ2-3	CAWAPGSGSDTQYF	TGTGCCTGGGCCCCAGGGTCAGGGTCAGATACGCAGTATTTT
TRBD1	TRBV11-1	-	TRBJ2-1	CASSLDRGTYNEQFF	TGTGCCAGCAGCCTCGACAGGGGCACCTACAATGAGCAGTTCTTC
TRBD1	TRBV4-2	once	TRBJ1-4	CASSQQGEVEKLFF	TGTGCCAGCAGCCAACAGGGGGAGGTTGAAAAACTGTTTTTT
TRBD1	TRBV29-1	-	TRBJ2-7	CSVETGAHEQYF	TGCAGCGTTGAGACAGGGGCCCACGAGCAGTACTTC
TRBD1	TRBV5-4	-	TRBJ2-1	CASSSNRGSSYNEQFF	TGTGCCAGCAGCTCGAACAGGGGGAGCTCCTACAATGAGCAGTTCTTC
-	TRBV24-1	-	TRBJ2-1	CATSDFLRGTAQFF	TGTGCCACCAGTGATTTTCTCCGGGGAACAGCCCAGTTCTTC
-	TRBV7-3	-	TRBJ2-2	CASSPTPAGELFF	TGTGCCAGCAGCCCAACCCCGGCCGGGGAGCTGTTTTTT
TRBD1	TRBV7-3	-	TRBJ1-5	CASSLMGRGQGNQPQHF	TGTGCCAGCAGCTTAATGGGAAGGGGACAGGGTAATCAGCCCCAGCATTTT
-	TRBV6-5	-	TRBJ2-5	CASRAPFSVETQYF	TGTGCCAGCAGGGCCCCGTTTAGCGTTGAGACCCAGTACTTC
TRBD1	TRBV5-6	-	TRBJ2-7	CASSQDRDGQQYF	TGTGCCAGCAGCCAAGACAGGGACGGTCAGCAGTACTTC
-	TRBV2	-	TRBJ1-6	CASSEIGTYSPLHF	TGTGCCAGCAGTGAAATTGGGACTTATTCACCCCTCCACTTT
TRBD2	TRBV4-1	-	TRBJ2-3	CASSQDPGTIYTQYF	TGCGCCAGCAGCCAAGATCCCGGGACTATATATACGCAGTATTTT
-	TRBV18	-	TRBJ2-7	CASSLVSVHEQYF	TGTGCCAGCTCACTAGTAAGTGTCCACGAGCAGTACTTC
-	TRBV13	-	TRBJ1-2	CASSSQTGGTNYGYTF	TGTGCCAGCAGCTCCCAAACGGGGGGCACCAACTATGGCTACACCTTC
TRBD1	TRBV2	once	TRBJ1-2	CASPRGTGPTTNYGYTF	TGTGCCAGCCCAAGAGGGACAGGCCCTACTACTAACTATGGCTACACCTTC
TRBD1	TRBV29-1	-	TRBJ1-2	CSSSDRGNYGYTF	TGCAGCTCCTCGGACAGGGGGAACTATGGCTACACCTTC
-	TRBV7-2	many	TRBJ1-5	CASSLGQNQPQHF	TGTGCCAGCAGCTTAGGACAGAATCAGCCCCAGCATTTT
TRBD1	TRBV5-1	few	TRBJ1-6	CASSFTGTGDYSPLHF	TGCGCCAGCAGCTTTACCGGGACAGGAGACTATTCACCCCTCCACTTT
TRBD2	TRBV15	-	TRBJ2-1	CATSRGASGGVGSSYNEQFF	TGTGCCACCAGCAGAGGGGCTAGCGGGGGGGTTGGGAGCTCCTACAATGAGCAGTTCTTC
-	TRBV30	-	TRBJ1-5	CAWSWTDNQPQHF	TGTGCCTGGAGTTGGACAGACAATCAGCCCCAGCATTTT